This TCR beta chain is drawn from a study of CD8 T cells in ankylosing spondylitis. Findings and limits, study-wide: Characteristic of ankylosing spondylitis blood, it appeared, was a TCR beta motif comprising roughly eight highly homologous variants.

This clonotype was counted ten times or more. Its target is not known. CDR3 size: 16 residues. Germline V gives CDR1 SGHRS, CDR2 YFSETQ. Deletions cut 4 bases from V and 2 bases from J, with 16 bases between. One entry per CDR3 protein results from TCRdb running MiXCR on the 5' RACE reads. This sample has fewer than 250,000 distinct CDR3 sequences, with over 9.5% found just once. This chain uses TRBV5-1 with TRBJ1-5; D ambiguous. Sequencing was carried out using blood, either unsorted or a sorted T cell fraction (not recorded which). This TCR came from a male donor with ankylosing spondylitis or in good health (not recorded which). DNA for the CDR3: TGCGCCAGCAGCGAAGGAGGAGGGTCCCGCAATCAGCCCCAGCATTTT. As protein: CASSEGGGSRNQPQHF.